The 30 T cell receptor beta chains given below trace back to one sample, sequenced in a study of T cell repertoires in cytomegalovirus infection. TCRdb reanalysed the reads using MiXCR and keeps one entry per CDR3 protein. Counted here are 200,000 or so distinct CDR3 sequences, about 28% occurring once; the ten biggest clones make up 31%. Sequencing was done on a sample of PBMCs. These receptors originate from a human donor in good health (CMV status not recorded). Some clones in this sample may be carry-over from other donors' samples.

This clonotype was observed many times. This rearrangement joins TRBV20-1 to TRBJ2-3, with D perhaps matching TRBD1 or TRBD2 (5 bases each). Trimming removed 2 bases at V and 1 base at J, with 16 bases between. The CDR3 has 16 residues. From germline, CDR1 is DFQATT and CDR2 SNEGSKA (reference sequence). CDR3 nucleotide sequence: TGCAGTGCTAGACCGTTGAGGGGAAGAGGCACAGATACGCAGTATTTT. Its protein is CSARPLRGRGTDTQYF.

The rearrangement uses TRBV27 and TRBJ1-1; D call uncertain. The germline V gene encodes CDR1 MNHEY and CDR2 SMNVEV (reference sequence). The V end was cut by 6 bases, the J end by 0 bases, with 11 bases between. The CDR3 sequence is 14 residues long. The CDR3 DNA is TGTGCCAGCAGCCGCCAGGTTATGAACACTGAAGCTTTCTTT. Its translation: CASSRQVMNTEAFF.

This clonotype was observed at least ten times. The chain uses TRBV7-2 and TRBJ2-5, with a weak D call TRBD2 (7 bases). The CDR3 extends over 15 amino acids. Germline V gives CDR1 SGHTA, CDR2 FQGNSA. Trimming took 5 bases from V and 2 from J, leaving 15 bases between them. DNA for the CDR3: TGTGCCAGCAGCCTAGGGGGGGGGCTTCAAGAGACCCAGTACTTC. This sequence encodes CASSLGGGLQETQYF.

This clonotype was seen ten or more times. The rearrangement links TRBV7-2 to TRBJ2-7; 8 bases match TRBD1. Trimming at V came to 4 bases and at J to 2 bases, leaving 7 bases not matched to a gene. Germline CDR1 reads SGHTA; CDR2 reads FQGNSA. The CDR3 is 15 amino acids. In DNA, the CDR3 is TGTGCCAGCAGCTCAGGACAGGGCTTAACCTACGAGCAGTACTTC. Its translation is CASSSGQGLTYEQYF.

J is TRBJ1-1 and V is TRBV20-1, with unresolved D. Trimming pared 6 bases from V and 1 base from J, leaving 9 bases between. The CDR3 runs to 12 residues. Germline assignment: CDR1 DFQATT and CDR2 SNEGSKA (reference sequence). In DNA form, the CDR3 reads TGCAGTGCCTTCTCAGAGAACACTGAAGCTTTCTTT. It codes for CSAFSENTEAFF.

This clonotype was counted a few times. The rearrangement links TRBV6-2 or TRBV6-3 to TRBJ1-5; 12 bases are shared with TRBD1. V lost 5 bases to trimming and J lost 7 bases; unmatched junction nucleotides: 9. The CDR3 loop spans 16 amino acids. Germline V CDR1 and CDR2: MNHEY, SVGEGT. CDR3 sequence (DNA): TGTGCCAGCAGTCCAGGGACAGGGGGCTTCGGGCAGCCCCAGCATTTT. Translation gives CASSPGTGGFGQPQHF.

This clonotype has ten or more counts. V and J are TRBV5-1 and TRBJ2-2; TRBD2 is a possible D gene (6 bases). The CDR3 totals 13 residues. Germline values: CDR1 SGHRS, CDR2 YFSETQ. The ends were cut back, 3 bases at V and 6 bases at J, with 9 bases in the middle. The CDR3 DNA reads TGCGCCAGCAGCTCGGACTACTCCGGGGAGCTGTTTTTT. Translated, it gives CASSSDYSGELFF.

The rearrangement links TRBV11-2 to TRBJ1-4, with 9 bases lining up with TRBD1. After removal of 4 bases from V and 8 bases from J, the junction contained 11 bases not matched to a gene. CDR1 is SGHAT, CDR2 FQNNGV, per germline. The length of the CDR3 is 16 residues. The CDR3, as DNA: TGTGCCAGCAGCTCAAGACCCGACAGGGGGAGAGAAAAACTGTTTTTT. It specifies CASSSRPDRGREKLFF.

This chain links TRBV2 with TRBJ2-3, with TRBD2 matching over 16 bases. V shed 7 bases and J 6 bases; nucleotides not matched to a gene: 10. The germline V gene has CDR1 SNHLY and CDR2 FYNNEI. The CDR3 contains 17 residues. The CDR3 coding sequence is TGTGCCAGCACCTTCTCCGGGACTAGCGGGGGGGTGGATACGCAGTATTTT. As protein: CASTFSGTSGGVDTQYF.

This clonotype was seen repeatedly, ten times or more. The chain employs TRBV7-6 and TRBJ2-3; 9 nucleotides align to TRBD2. The CDR3 spans 15 residues. J lost 1 base, V lost 3 bases, and 2 bases had no gene match. Per germline, CDR1 SGHVS and CDR2 FNYEAQ. CDR3 sequence reads: CASSFIAGGTDTQYF. CDR3 bases: TGTGCCAGCAGCTTCATAGCGGGGGGCACAGATACGCAGTATTTT.

This clonotype has a count of ten or more. V is TRBV7-8 and J is TRBJ2-6; no clear D gene. CDR3 size: 15 residues. The germline CDR1 and CDR2 sequences are SGHVS and FQNEAQ. With 3 bases removed from V and 0 bases from J, the gap between germline ends came to 6 bases. For the CDR3, the DNA is TGTGCCAGCAGCTTGACCCGCTCTGGGGCCAACGTCCTGACTTTC. It codes for CASSLTRSGANVLTF. Variable domain in full (rest from reference TRBV7-8 and TRBJ2-6): GAGVSQSPRYKVAKRGQDVALRCDPISGHVSLFWYQQALGQGPEFLTYFQNEAQLDKSGLPSDRFFAERPEGSVSTLKIQRTQQEDSAVYLCASSLTRSGANVLTFGAGSRLTVL.

This clonotype occurred a few times. The chain couples TRBV29-1 to TRBJ2-5, with 9 nucleotides matching TRBD2. The germline V gene encodes CDR1 SQVTM and CDR2 ANQGSEA. The CDR3 sequence is 14 residues long. J lost 2 bases, V lost 4 bases, and 5 bases had no gene match. The CDR3 spells CSVVKRGVQETQYF. CDR3 sequence (DNA): TGCAGCGTTGTAAAGCGGGGGGTACAAGAGACCCAGTACTTC.

At least ten counts were recorded for this clonotype. The rearrangement links TRBV29-1 to TRBJ1-1; D not certain. Trimming took off 5 bases at V and 10 bases at J, with 14 bases between the two ends. The germline V gene encodes CDR1 SQVTM and CDR2 ANQGSEA. The length of the CDR3 is 11 residues. The CDR3 reads CSVRAEEGAFF. Here the CDR3 DNA reads TGCAGCGTTAGAGCTGAGGAGGGAGCTTTCTTT.

CDR3 amino acids: CASSLGVKPQHF. The CDR3 DNA reads TGTGCCAGCAGTTTGGGGGTAAAGCCCCAGCATTTT. The rearrangement links TRBV6-6 to TRBJ1-5; possible D gene TRBD1, 5 bases. Trimming removed 4 bases at V and 8 bases at J, with 9 bases between. This CDR3 contains 12 residues. Germline CDR1 MNHNY, CDR2 SVGAGI (reference sequence).

There are a few counts of this clonotype. The V call is TRBV6-4, the J call TRBJ1-6; 12 bases line up with TRBD1. After removal of 5 bases from V and 8 bases from J, the junction contained 4 bases not matched to a gene. The CDR3 extends over 15 amino acids. The germline V gene has CDR1 MRHNA and CDR2 SNTAGT. The CDR3 region is CASSRDRGLDSPLHF. The CDR3 region has the DNA TGTGCCAGCAGTAGGGACAGGGGGCTCGATTCACCCCTCCACTTT.

In its sample, this clonotype was seen a few times. The rearrangement joins TRBV27 to TRBJ2-1; D is undetermined. Per the germline V gene, CDR1 is MNHEY and CDR2 is SMNVEV (reference sequence). CDR3 length equals 14 residues. Trimming stripped 6 bases from V and 0 bases from J, with 9 bases between. CDR3 sequence reads: CASRTRDSYNEQFF. CDR3 in DNA: TGTGCCAGCAGGACAAGGGACTCCTACAATGAGCAGTTCTTC.

The chain joins TRBV6-8 to TRBJ2-3; a possible D gene is TRBD2 (6 bases). The CDR3 is 15 residues long. Germline V CDR1 and CDR2: MNHGY, SAAAGT. Trimming left V 5 bases short and J 1 base short, with 13 bases between. The DNA for the CDR3 is TGTGCCAGCAGTGGAGGGGTATCGGGCACAGATACGCAGTATTTT. It translates to CASSGGVSGTDTQYF.

This chain uses TRBV7-3 with TRBJ2-5, with D tentatively TRBD1 (5 bases). This CDR3 comprises 15 residues. Germline V lookup: CDR1 SGHTA, CDR2 FQGTGA. The V and J ends lost 2 bases and 2 bases respectively, with 12 bases between them. The CDR3 loop reads CASSLLVGPQETQYF. The CDR3 region has the DNA TGTGCCAGCAGCTTACTTGTGGGGCCACAAGAGACCCAGTACTTC. Using reference TRBV7-3 and TRBJ2-5 for the parts outside the CDR3, the full variable domain is GAGVSQTPSNKVTEKGKYVELRCDPISGHTALYWYRQSLGQGPEFLIYFQGTGAADDSGLPNDRFFAVRPEGSVSTLKIQRTERGDSAVYLCASSLLVGPQETQYFGPGTRLLVL.

This chain links TRBV5-4 with TRBJ2-2; D assignment may be TRBD1 or TRBD2 (6 bases each). Trimming removed 0 bases from V and 7 bases from J, with 10 bases in between. CDR1 and CDR2 (germline): SGHNT, YYREEE (reference sequence). The CDR3 length is 14 residues. CDR3 residues: CASSLGGANGELFF. In DNA form, the CDR3 reads TGTGCCAGCAGCTTGGGGGGGGCAAACGGGGAGCTGTTTTTT. The full variable domain, its missing parts supplied by reference TRBV5-4 and TRBJ2-2, is ETGVTQSPTHLIKTRGQQVTLRCSSQSGHNTVSWYQQALGQGPQFIFQYYREEENGRGNFPPRFSGLQFPNYSSELNVNALELDDSALYLCASSLGGANGELFFGEGSRLTVL.

V gene TRBV19 combines with J gene TRBJ2-3; no definite D call. V was trimmed by 4 bases and J by 2 bases, leaving 10 bases between them. Germline-derived CDR1 and CDR2 are LNHDA and SQIVND (reference sequence). The CDR3 runs to 14 residues. CDR3 sequence: CASSTSGITDTQYF. CDR3 sequence (DNA): TGTGCCAGTAGTACATCAGGCATCACAGATACGCAGTATTTT.

This chain connects TRBV2 to TRBJ2-3, with 7 bases that match TRBD2. Trimming cost V 8 bases and J 3 bases; bases outside gene matches: 11. From germline, CDR1 is SNHLY and CDR2 FYNNEI. This CDR3 is 15 amino acids long. The DNA of the CDR3 is TGTGCCAGCGGACTGGGGGGGGTTAGGACAGATACGCAGTATTTT. It specifies CASGLGGVRTDTQYF.

V usage is TRBV12-3 or TRBV12-4 and J usage is TRBJ1-1; 8 positions match TRBD1. The CDR3 has 14 residues. The V gene end was trimmed by 0 bases and the J gene end by 11 bases; junction bases not matched to a gene: 8. CDR3 DNA: TGTGCCAGCAGTTTAGCTGGGCAGGGGGCTTGGGCTTTCTTT. Encoded protein: CASSLAGQGAWAFF.

J is TRBJ2-1 and V is TRBV11-3; 8 bases align to TRBD2. The CDR3 is made up of 16 amino acids. CDR1 SGHNT and CDR2 YENEEA come from the germline V gene. With 1 base clipped from V and 4 bases from J, the junction kept 6 bases outside the gene matches. The CDR3, as DNA: TGTGCCAGCAGCTTAGCGTTTAGCGGGGCTTACAATGAGCAGTTCTTC. Translating it yields CASSLAFSGAYNEQFF.

The rearrangement links TRBV7-3 to TRBJ2-1; unclear D gene. Germline V gene sequence: CDR1 SGHTA, CDR2 FQGTGA. The CDR3 contains 14 residues. V was pared by 4 bases and J by 5 bases, with 12 bases between. The CDR3 nucleotides read TGTGCCAGCAGCTCTCCGAGTGACAACAATGAGCAGTTCTTC. Residues: CASSSPSDNNEQFF.

The V gene is TRBV11-3, the J gene TRBJ1-1; no reliable D call. The V end was cut by 5 bases, the J end by 2 bases, with 9 bases between. Germline lookup yields CDR1 SGHNT and CDR2 YENEEA. The CDR3 totals 13 residues. CDR3 in amino acids: CASSLLFNTEAFF. In DNA, the CDR3 is TGTGCCAGCAGCCTCCTGTTTAACACTGAAGCTTTCTTT.

This chain uses TRBV7-3 with TRBJ2-7; D is uncertain. V lost 5 bases and J lost 1, with 15 bases in between. Germline lookup yields CDR1 SGHTA and CDR2 FQGTGA. This CDR3 has 15 residues. CDR3 protein: CASSHGPANSYEQYF. The CDR3 DNA is TGTGCCAGCAGCCATGGACCTGCAAATTCCTACGAGCAGTACTTC.

The chain combines TRBV5-1 with TRBJ2-5, with unresolved D. The CDR3 is 15 amino acids. V dropped 0 bases and J dropped 4 bases, with 13 bases sitting between them. Germline V gene sequence: CDR1 SGHRS, CDR2 YFSETQ. CDR3 amino acids: CASSLGSFVGETQYF. DNA of the CDR3: TGCGCCAGCAGCTTGGGATCGTTCGTGGGAGAGACCCAGTACTTC.

The chain uses TRBV7-9 and TRBJ2-5, with TRBD2 matching over 9 bases. V trimming: 5 bases; J trimming: 1 base; junction bases outside the gene matches: 5. CDR1 and CDR2 (germline): SEHNR, FQNEAQ (reference sequence). This CDR3 contains 15 residues. The CDR3 protein is CASSPRRGGQETQYF. CDR3 nucleotides: TGTGCCAGCAGCCCGCGGCGGGGGGGCCAAGAGACCCAGTACTTC.

Only a few counts were recorded for this clonotype. The rearrangement links TRBV19 to TRBJ2-6; D gene uncertain. Germline CDR1 is LNHDA and CDR2 is SQIVND (reference sequence). The ends were cut back, 6 bases at V and 2 bases at J, with 14 bases in the middle. This CDR3 comprises 16 residues. DNA for the CDR3: TGTGCCAGTAGCATAATCTTGGGGACTGGGGCCAACGTCCTGACTTTC. It translates to CASSIILGTGANVLTF. The whole variable domain, remainder taken from reference TRBV19 and TRBJ2-6, is DGGITQSPKYLFRKEGQNVTLSCEQNLNHDAMYWYRQDPGQGLRLIYYSQIVNDFQKGDIAEGYSVSREKKESFPLTVTSAQKNPTAFYLCASSIILGTGANVLTFGAGSRLTVL.

This clonotype was counted at least ten times. V usage is TRBV7-4 and J usage is TRBJ1-2; D gene ambiguous. Per the germline V gene, CDR1 is SGHVT and CDR2 is SQSDAQ. Trimming left V 4 bases short and J 4 bases short, with 16 bases between. This CDR3 contains 15 residues. The CDR3 nucleotides are TGTGCCAGCAGCTCCTTTCGGCCGGTCGGCTATGGCTACACCTTC. Translating it yields CASSSFRPVGYGYTF.